Each of the 18 T cell receptor beta chains below was sequenced from the same sample in a study of technical replicates of blood from several donors. The assay was immunoSEQ multiplex PCR, and TCRdb's table has in-frame clones only and misses some. The table has 70,000 to 80,000 clones, approximately 97% seen once. Sequenced input: T cells isolated from PBMCs. The receptors shown here come from a human donor in good health.

This chain uses TRBV18 with TRBJ2-7, with D tentatively TRBD2 (5 bases). Germline V gene lookup returns CDR1 KGHSH and CDR2 LQKENI. The length of the CDR3 is 15 residues. Trimming cost V 6 bases and J 5 bases, with 20 bases left between them. The CDR3 DNA follows: TGTGCCAGCTCCCCCACTAGTGTAATCCTCCACGAGCAGTACTTC. Its protein product is CASSPTSVILHEQYF.

This chain connects TRBV4-1 to TRBJ1-1, with TRBD1 matching over 10 bases. CDR1 is MGHRA, CDR2 YSYEKL, per germline. This CDR3 has 17 amino acids. Germline trimming cut 2 bases from V and 0 bases from J; bases unmatched to any gene: 6. The CDR3 DNA sequence: TGCGCCAGCAGCCAAAGAGTGGGACAGGGGATGAACACTGAAGCTTTCTTT. Protein product: CASSQRVGQGMNTEAFF.

This chain connects TRBV6-5 to TRBJ1-3; no clear D gene. The CDR3 contains 15 residues. Germline CDR1 is MNHEY and CDR2 is SVGAGI. The ends were cut back, 6 bases at V and 0 bases at J, with 12 bases in the middle. The CDR3 nucleotides read TGTGCCAGCAGATCGACGGCTAGCTCTGGAAACACCATATATTTT. It codes for CASRSTASSGNTIYF.

V gene TRBV7-9 combines with J gene TRBJ2-5; D is undetermined. The germline gives CDR1 SEHNR, CDR2 FQNEAQ (reference sequence). The V and J ends lost 3 bases and 1 base respectively, with 18 bases between them. The CDR3 length is 17 residues. CDR3 in amino acids: CASSFRQSPTSQETQYF. In nucleotides, the CDR3 is TGTGCCAGCAGCTTCCGACAATCGCCTACCTCCCAAGAGACCCAGTACTTC.

This clone is a singleton in its sample. This sequence joins TRBV4-2 and TRBJ2-2; D may be TRBD2 (6 bases). CDR3 length: 17 residues. The V end lost 0 bases, the J end lost 6 bases, and 17 bases lay between the germline ends. Germline loops: CDR1 LGHNA, CDR2 YNFKEQ. The CDR3 DNA reads as TGTGCCAGCAGCCAAGAAAACACTAGCCCGTGGGCCGGGGAGCTGTTTTTT. Protein sequence: CASSQENTSPWAGELFF.

This clone showed up just once. The chain employs TRBV4-2 and TRBJ1-1; 9 nucleotides agree with TRBD1. Trimming took 7 bases from V and 4 from J; bases not matched to a gene: 10. This CDR3 has 15 residues. Germline-derived CDR1 and CDR2 are LGHNA and YNFKEQ. The CDR3 coding sequence is TGTGCCAGCACCGTAACCGGGACAGGGTCCACTGAAGCTTTCTTT. The encoded protein is CASTVTGTGSTEAFF.

This rearrangement joins TRBV5-1 to TRBJ2-7; TRBD2 matches at 9 bases. CDR1 and CDR2 from the germline V gene are SGHRS and YFSETQ. V lost 5 bases and J lost 5; bases outside the gene matches: 8. CDR3 size: 14 residues. The CDR3 nucleotides are TGCGCCAGCAGTACCGGGACTAGCTTTAACGAGCAGTACTTC. Protein: CASSTGTSFNEQYF. Full variable domain (missing parts from reference TRBV5-1 and TRBJ2-7): KAGVTQTPRYLIKTRGQQVTLSCSPISGHRSVSWYQQTPGQGLQFLFEYFSETQRNKGNFPGRFSGRQFSNSRSEMNVSTLELGDSALYLCASSTGTSFNEQYFGPGTRLTVT.

This clone came up once. The chain carries TRBV7-9 and TRBJ1-3; D gene unclear. CDR1 is SEHNR and CDR2 is FQNEAQ in the germline V gene (reference sequence). This CDR3 region has 12 residues. V shed 3 bases and J shed 8 bases, with 8 bases lying between them. Here the CDR3 DNA reads TGTGCCAGCAGCTTCGCGGGAGACACCATATATTTT. Residues: CASSFAGDTIYF.

The chain links TRBV7-3 to TRBJ2-3, with D possibly being TRBD1 (5 bases). The CDR3 extends over 13 amino acids. Germline CDR1 SGHTA, CDR2 FQGTGA. The ends were cut back, 5 bases at V and 5 bases at J, with 11 bases in the middle. The CDR3 DNA is TGTGCCAGCAGCGCAGGGCCAGGAGATACGCAGTATTTT. Amino acid sequence: CASSAGPGDTQYF.

This sequence joins TRBV6-1 and TRBJ1-5, with D possibly TRBD1 on 6 matching bases. The CDR3 spans 15 residues. CDR1 is MNHNS and CDR2 is SASEGT in the germline V gene. Trimming removed 8 bases from V and 6 bases from J, with 20 bases in between. CDR3 sequence (DNA): TGTGCCAGCCGGAGCATAGGGGGGGTCAGTCAGCCCCAGCATTTT. Translating it yields CASRSIGGVSQPQHF.

This chain joins TRBV30 and TRBJ2-3; 7 bases match TRBD2. Unmatched junction bases numbered 11, after V lost 3 bases and J lost 2 bases. CDR1 is GTSNPN, CDR2 SVGIG, per germline (reference sequence). CDR3 length: 16 residues. CDR3 sequence: CAWRLPGRGFTDTQYF. CDR3 in DNA: TGTGCCTGGAGACTCCCAGGGCGGGGGTTCACAGATACGCAGTATTTT. Combining the CDR3 with reference TRBV30 and TRBJ2-3 gives the whole variable domain SQTIHQWPATLVQPVGSPLSLECTVEGTSNPNLYWYRQAAGRGLQLLFYSVGIGQISSEVPQNLSASRPQDRQFILSSKKLLLSDSGFYLCAWRLPGRGFTDTQYFGPGTRLTVL.

This clone appeared a single time. This chain uses TRBV6-5 with TRBJ2-7; 7 bases match TRBD1. Germline values: CDR1 MNHEY, CDR2 SVGAGI. The CDR3 consists of 15 residues. Trimming at V came to 6 bases and at J to 2 bases, leaving 10 bases not matched to a gene. CDR3 coding DNA: TGTGCCAGCAGGCGCCTTAGGACAGGCACCTACGAGCAGTACTTC. Its protein product is CASRRLRTGTYEQYF.

V is TRBV7-9 and J is TRBJ2-7; perhaps TRBD1 as D (6 bases). Deletions cut 1 base from V and 2 bases from J, with 12 bases between. CDR3 length equals 15 residues. Germline values: CDR1 SEHNR, CDR2 FQNEAQ (reference sequence). The CDR3 sequence: CASSLGGTNTYEQYF. CDR3 DNA: TGTGCCAGCAGCTTAGGGGGGACAAACACCTACGAGCAGTACTTC.

The chain links TRBV18 to TRBJ2-7; TRBD1 matches at 7 bases. Germline trimming cut 3 bases from V and 4 bases from J; bases unmatched to any gene: 3. This CDR3 contains 13 residues. Germline V gives CDR1 KGHSH, CDR2 LQKENI. CDR3 residues: CASSPGTVYEQYF. In DNA, the CDR3 is TGTGCCAGCTCACCGGGGACAGTGTACGAGCAGTACTTC.

The table lists this clone with a few counts. This chain joins TRBV10-3 and TRBJ2-3; 12 bases map to TRBD2. The trim removed 4 bases at V and 5 bases at J, leaving 4 bases unmatched. CDR3 length: 15 residues. Per the germline V gene, CDR1 is ENHRY and CDR2 is SYGVKD. CDR3 residues: CAISGLAGAQDTQYF. CDR3 DNA sequence: TGTGCCATCAGTGGACTAGCGGGAGCCCAAGATACGCAGTATTTT.

The chain combines TRBV18 with TRBJ2-7; TRBD1 matches at 9 bases. Germline lookup yields CDR1 KGHSH and CDR2 LQKENI. With V trimmed by 2 bases and J by 4 bases, 3 bases remained unmatched. This CDR3 is 14 amino acids long. The CDR3, as DNA: TGTGCCAGCTCACCATCCGGACAGGGGTACGAGCAGTACTTC. The encoded protein is CASSPSGQGYEQYF.

The CDR3 is CASSVAVGRETQYF. CDR3 DNA: TGTGCCAGCAGCGTAGCGGTGGGGAGAGAGACCCAGTACTTC. The V gene is TRBV9, the J gene TRBJ2-5; D might be TRBD2 (5 bases). The CDR3 has 14 amino acids. Germline values: CDR1 SGDLS, CDR2 YYNGEE. The V and J ends lost 0 bases and 4 bases respectively, with 10 bases between them.

The chain has TRBV29-1 and TRBJ2-7; D might be TRBD2 (5 bases). V lost 1 base and J lost 0, with 13 bases in between. Germline CDR1 and CDR2: SQVTM and ANQGSEA. The CDR3 totals 15 residues. The CDR3 DNA reads TGCAGCGTTGAAGTCCCGACGGGAAGCTCCTACGAGCAGTACTTC. Residues: CSVEVPTGSSYEQYF.